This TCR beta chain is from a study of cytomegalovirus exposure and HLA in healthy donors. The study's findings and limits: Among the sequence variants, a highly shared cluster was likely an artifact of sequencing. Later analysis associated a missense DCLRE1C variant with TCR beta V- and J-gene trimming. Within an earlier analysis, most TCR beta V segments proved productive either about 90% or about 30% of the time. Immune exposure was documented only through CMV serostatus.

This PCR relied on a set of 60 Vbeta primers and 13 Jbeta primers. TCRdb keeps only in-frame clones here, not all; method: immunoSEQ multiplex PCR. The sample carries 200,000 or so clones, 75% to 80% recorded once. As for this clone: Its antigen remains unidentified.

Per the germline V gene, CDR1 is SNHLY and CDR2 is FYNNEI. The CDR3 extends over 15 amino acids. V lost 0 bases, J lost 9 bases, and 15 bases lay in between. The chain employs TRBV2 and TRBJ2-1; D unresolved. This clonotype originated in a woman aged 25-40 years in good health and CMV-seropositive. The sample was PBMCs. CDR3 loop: CASSEAPYVGSEQFF. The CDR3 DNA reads TGTGCCAGCAGTGAAGCGCCTTATGTCGGGTCTGAGCAGTTCTTC.